This entry features one T cell receptor beta chain sequence. This sample is drawn from a study of T cell responses to AZD1222 COVID-19 vaccine. Second doses at about 4 or about 12 weeks were pooled. CDR3 length equals 15 residues. V was trimmed by 1 base and J by 6 bases, leaving 15 bases between them. Germline V gives CDR1 MNHEY, CDR2 SVGEGT. Sequenced by immunoSEQ multiplex PCR; TCRdb stores in-frame clones only, minus some. The profile shows approximately 150,000 clones, under 95% of them singletons. This specimen was peripheral blood, taken 28 days after the second AZD1222 dose. The V call is TRBV6-2 or TRBV6-3, the J call TRBJ1-2; no definite D call. This TCR derives from an adult who received the AZD1222 COVID-19 vaccine. The CDR3 loop reads CASSYYGPGSDGYTF. For the CDR3, the DNA is TGTGCCAGCAGTTACTACGGTCCGGGGTCAGATGGCTACACCTTC.